This T cell receptor (beta chain) is drawn from a study of radiotherapy plus CTLA-4 blockade in lung cancer. Per germline, CDR1 MDHEN and CDR2 SYDVKM. V lost 6 bases and J lost 0, with 15 bases in between. This CDR3 spans 16 amino acids. The sample holds one count of this clone. TCRdb's copy holds only in-frame clones and misses some; the assay was immunoSEQ multiplex PCR. The sample has about 85,000 clones; approximately 86% are singletons. This chain connects TRBV28 to TRBJ1-5; D perhaps matches TRBD1 (6 bases). The sequencing used peripheral blood, collected from a patient treated with radiotherapy plus ipilimumab. The origin of this receptor is a human donor with non-small cell lung cancer who had a partial response to radiotherapy plus ipilimumab. As DNA, the CDR3 is TGTGCCAGCAGCTACCCAGGACAGTATAGCAATCAGCCCCAGCATTTT. Translated, it gives CASSYPGQYSNQPQHF.